A single sample is the source of the 18 T cell receptor beta chains below, sequenced in a study of shared clonotypes between healthy human individuals. Terminally differentiated effector memory CD45RA+ cells were left out of the naive CD8 fraction, which was CD45RO-negative and positively selected for CCR7. Sequencing used immunoSEQ multiplex PCR; TCRdb keeps in-frame clones, though not all of them. The sample holds about 680,000 clones, about 91% seen once. The source material was naive CD8+ T cells sorted from blood. The receptors here all came from a man aged 30-40 years in good health.

V is TRBV5-4 and J is TRBJ2-7, with 7 bases identical to TRBD1. V was clipped by 6 bases and J by 3 bases; unmatched bases: 9. CDR3 length: 14 amino acids. CDR1 is SGHNT, CDR2 YYREEE, per germline (reference sequence). CDR3 in amino acids: CASTLGTASYEQYF. The CDR3 DNA reads as TGTGCCAGCACCCTTGGGACAGCAAGCTACGAGCAGTACTTC.

The CDR3 nucleotides are TGTGCCAGCAGCTTATTACCCCCACCTTCATCGCTTATCCAAGAGACCCAGTACTTC. Its protein is CASSLLPPPSSLIQETQYF. The V gene is TRBV7-9, the J gene TRBJ2-5; D ambiguous. The CDR3 spans 19 residues. Germline CDR1 is SEHNR and CDR2 is FQNEAQ (reference sequence). V shed 2 bases and J shed 1 base, with 23 bases lying between them.

This clone appeared a single time. This chain links TRBV5-4 with TRBJ2-1; 15 nucleotides align to TRBD2. Germline-derived CDR1 and CDR2 are SGHNT and YYREEE (reference sequence). Trimming at V came to 3 bases and at J to 4 bases, leaving 2 bases not matched to a gene. CDR3 length: 16 residues. CDR3 residues: CASSWTSGRGYNEQFF. For the CDR3, the DNA is TGTGCCAGCAGCTGGACTAGCGGGAGGGGGTACAATGAGCAGTTCTTC. Supplemented by reference TRBV5-4 and TRBJ2-1, the full variable domain reads ETGVTQSPTHLIKTRGQQVTLRCSSQSGHNTVSWYQQALGQGPQFIFQYYREEENGRGNFPPRFSGLQFPNYSSELNVNALELDDSALYLCASSWTSGRGYNEQFFGPGTRLTVL.

This clone occurred once. The V gene is TRBV11-2, the J gene TRBJ2-1; 9 positions match TRBD2. The germline V gene has CDR1 SGHAT and CDR2 FQNNGV. The CDR3 runs 16 residues. With V trimmed by 2 bases and J by 0 bases, 2 bases remained unmatched. CDR3 in DNA: TGTGCCAGCAGCTTAAGAGCGGGAGGCTCCTACAATGAGCAGTTCTTC. Translation gives CASSLRAGGSYNEQFF.

DNA for the CDR3: TGTGCCAGCAGCGCCGACGATCAGCAGTACTTC. Protein: CASSADDQQYF. The chain has TRBV9 and TRBJ2-7; unclear D gene. V shed 3 bases and J shed 8 bases, with 9 bases lying between them. The germline CDR1 and CDR2 sequences are SGDLS and YYNGEE. There are 11 residues in the CDR3.

The rearrangement links TRBV6-5 to TRBJ2-7; 8 positions agree with TRBD1. Germline V gene data show CDR1 as MNHEY and CDR2 as SVGAGI. The CDR3 consists of 13 residues. The trim removed 8 bases at V and 4 bases at J, leaving 7 bases unmatched. This chain's CDR3 is CASRGQGFYEQYF. The CDR3 nucleotides read TGTGCCAGCCGAGGACAGGGCTTTTACGAGCAGTACTTC.

The chain combines TRBV19 with TRBJ2-7; D remains unclear. Germline V gene lookup returns CDR1 LNHDA and CDR2 SQIVND (reference sequence). This CDR3 is built from 14 residues. The V and J ends lost 1 base and 2 bases respectively, with 9 bases between them. This CDR3 reads CASSIGAIAYEQYF. CDR3 nucleotides: TGTGCCAGTAGTATAGGCGCTATTGCCTACGAGCAGTACTTC.

This clone has only one observation. This chain joins TRBV7-8 and TRBJ1-1, with D unresolved. Germline CDR1 and CDR2: SGHVS and FQNEAQ. This CDR3 is 14 amino acids long. Between the trimmed V and J ends, which lost 5 bases and 0 bases, there was a span of 10 bases. The CDR3 reads CASSVFRVNTEAFF. CDR3 nucleotide sequence: TGTGCCAGCAGCGTATTCAGAGTGAACACTGAAGCTTTCTTT.

The chain uses TRBV5-8 and TRBJ1-2; TRBD1 might be the D (5 bases). V was pared by 3 bases and J by 3 bases, with 24 bases between. The CDR3 extends over 18 amino acids. CDR1 is SGHTS and CDR2 is YDEGEE in the germline V gene. The CDR3 sequence: CASSSVDLTWGKHYGYTF. The CDR3 DNA follows: TGTGCCAGCAGCTCCGTGGACCTAACATGGGGGAAACACTATGGCTACACCTTC.

The chain recombines TRBV7-9 with TRBJ2-4; no reliable D call. CDR3 length: 16 residues. CDR1 and CDR2 (germline): SEHNR, FQNEAQ (reference sequence). The V and J ends lost 5 bases and 0 bases respectively, with 14 bases between them. The CDR3 reads CASSAARTLAKNIQYF. The CDR3 DNA reads TGTGCCAGCAGCGCCGCGCGAACACTAGCCAAAAACATTCAGTACTTC.

The chain combines TRBV2 with TRBJ2-3; 9 bases are a match to TRBD2. The CDR3 totals 15 residues. The V gene's germline CDR1 is SNHLY and CDR2 FYNNEI. The V segment lost 3 bases and the J segment 4 bases; nucleotides outside the gene matches: 5. The CDR3 loop reads CASSEFSGSSDTQYF. In DNA, the CDR3 is TGTGCCAGCAGTGAGTTTAGCGGGAGTTCAGATACGCAGTATTTT.

The count of this clone is one. This chain connects TRBV10-3 to TRBJ2-5, with a weak D call TRBD2 (6 bases). Trimming stripped 1 base from V and 6 bases from J, with 9 bases between. From germline, CDR1 is ENHRY and CDR2 SYGVKD. CDR3 length: 13 amino acids. Written as DNA, the CDR3 is TGTGCCATCAGTGAGTATAGCGGACAGACCCAGTACTTC. This encodes CAISEYSGQTQYF.

The genes are TRBV7-9 and TRBJ2-1; D not resolved. This CDR3 is built from 13 residues. V lost 1 base and J 7 bases, leaving 8 bases between the germline ends. Looked up from germline, CDR1 is SEHNR and CDR2 is FQNEAQ (reference sequence). The CDR3 spells CASSLEDRNEQFF. In nucleotides, the CDR3 is TGTGCCAGCAGCTTAGAAGATCGGAATGAGCAGTTCTTC.

The chain is built from TRBV9 and TRBJ2-7, with no clear D. Trimming left V 2 bases short and J 5 bases short, with 14 bases between. Germline CDR1 is SGDLS and CDR2 is YYNGEE. The CDR3 has 14 amino acids. The CDR3 bases are TGTGCCAGCAGCGTCCGGAAGTTCTCGGACGAGCAGTACTTC. The encoded protein is CASSVRKFSDEQYF.

The rearrangement links TRBV27 to TRBJ2-2, with D perhaps TRBD2 (6 bases). CDR3 length: 15 amino acids. V shed 4 bases and J shed 4 bases, with 13 bases lying between them. The germline V gene encodes CDR1 MNHEY and CDR2 SMNVEV (reference sequence). This CDR3 is CASSSRVGGTGELFF. As DNA, the CDR3 is TGTGCCAGCAGTTCCAGGGTGGGGGGCACCGGGGAGCTGTTTTTT.

The chain combines TRBV27 with TRBJ2-3, with TRBD2 as a possible D gene (6 bases). CDR1 is MNHEY, CDR2 SMNVEV, per germline (reference sequence). This CDR3 is built from 15 residues. Trimming took off 4 bases at V and 2 bases at J, with 13 bases between the two ends. The CDR3 nucleotides are TGTGCCAGCAGTTCATTAGCGGATGCCACAGATACGCAGTATTTT. Translation gives CASSSLADATDTQYF.

The CDR3 nucleotides read TGTGCCAGCAAACCGTTAGCGGGAGCGGTCTCCTACAATGAGCAGTTCTTC. It specifies CASKPLAGAVSYNEQFF. This chain links TRBV28 with TRBJ2-1; the match to TRBD2 covers 9 bases. The junction had 10 bases not matched to a gene; V was cut back by 7 bases and J by 0 bases. The CDR3 contains 17 residues. Germline CDR1 is MDHEN and CDR2 is SYDVKM. The full variable domain, its missing parts supplied by reference TRBV28 and TRBJ2-1, is DVKVTQSSRYLVKRTGEKVFLECVQDMDHENMFWYRQDPGLGLRLIYFSYDVKMKEKGDIPEGYSVSREKKERFSLILESASTNQTSMYLCASKPLAGAVSYNEQFFGPGTRLTVL.

The rearrangement links TRBV7-6 to TRBJ2-1; 15 nucleotides align to TRBD2. Trimming took 5 bases from V and 4 from J; bases not matched to a gene: 9. The CDR3 length is 18 residues. Looked up from germline, CDR1 is SGHVS and CDR2 is FNYEAQ. The CDR3 coding sequence is TGTGCCAGCAGCCTGGGACTAGCGGGAGGTGGGGTTTACAATGAGCAGTTCTTC. Its protein is CASSLGLAGGGVYNEQFF.